Detailed here is one TCR beta chain. The antigen is undetermined. This sample is drawn from a study of cytomegalovirus exposure and HLA in healthy donors. At the level of the study: A previous analysis identified more than 100 million unique TCR beta sequences derived from around 200 million T cells.

Study-level results: A further, later analysis showed that HLA-associated TCR beta chains (compared with equally common others) were more clonally expanded. Follow-up analysis seemed to connect common viral pathogens with several of the most significant clusters identified. There were about 160 TCR beta chains listed as cytomegalovirus-associated.

Primers: 60 Vbeta forward and 13 Jbeta reverse. The protocol was immunoSEQ multiplex PCR, while the TCRdb copy is restricted to in-frame clones and leaves out a portion. Seen here are 200,000 or so clones, 70% to 85% observed once, and the top ten hold approximately 0.092%. Germline CDR1 and CDR2: SGHTA and FQGNSA. This CDR3 comprises 15 residues. Trimming cost V 1 base and J 5 bases, with 11 bases left between them. The specimen sequenced was PBMCs. This chain links TRBV7-2 with TRBJ2-2; D gene ambiguous. The source is a boy younger than 10 in good health and CMV-seronegative. The CDR3 reads CASSLGPSVTGELFF. In nucleotides, the CDR3 is TGTGCCAGCAGCTTAGGGCCCTCCGTGACCGGGGAGCTGTTTTTT.